The rows below give T cell receptor beta chains drawn from one sample of a study of blood T cell repertoires in COVID-19. Profiling relied on immunoSEQ multiplex PCR, and the TCRdb table lists in-frame clones only, not all of them. This table has about 140,000 clones, roughly 88% appearing once. Sequencing input: peripheral blood. The origin of the receptors is a woman between 55 and 75 years old with acute or convalescent COVID-19. Both conserved end residues are part of each CDR3. Each record gives: J gene, V gene, clone size, CDR3 length, D gene, CDR3 DNA, CDR3 protein. The D gene is left open where the match is weak. Size is omitted from some rows. Given values are once, few, many or a class for expanded clones.

J gene: TRBJ1-2; V gene: TRBV4-3; clone size: .; CDR3 length: 16; D gene: .; CDR3 DNA: TGCGCCAGCAGCCAAGAGAGGGAGACTCCTAACTATGGCTACACCTTC; CDR3 protein: CASSQERETPNYGYTF
J gene: TRBJ1-1; V gene: TRBV7-8; clone size: .; CDR3 length: 14; D gene: TRBD1; CDR3 DNA: TGTGCCAGCAGCTTGGGGACAGTGAACACTGAAGCTTTCTTT; CDR3 protein: CASSLGTVNTEAFF
J gene: TRBJ1-2; V gene: TRBV4-3; clone size: once; CDR3 length: 11; D gene: .; CDR3 DNA: TGCGCCAGCAGCCCCGGTGCAGGCTACACCTTC; CDR3 protein: CASSPGAGYTF
J gene: TRBJ1-6; V gene: TRBV28; clone size: once; CDR3 length: 17; D gene: .; CDR3 DNA: TGTGCCAGCAGTTTCTTTATACTGAGCTCCTATAATTCACCCCTCCACTTT; CDR3 protein: CASSFFILSSYNSPLHF
J gene: TRBJ2-1; V gene: TRBV5-1; clone size: .; CDR3 length: 16; D gene: .; CDR3 DNA: TGCGCCAGCAGCTTGGTAGGGGGTCTGGGATACAATGAGCAGTTCTTC; CDR3 protein: CASSLVGGLGYNEQFF
J gene: TRBJ2-5; V gene: TRBV7-7; clone size: .; CDR3 length: 14; D gene: .; CDR3 DNA: TGTGCTAGCAGCTTAGGAGGCTTACAAGAGACCCAGTACTTC; CDR3 protein: CASSLGGLQETQYF
J gene: TRBJ1-1; V gene: TRBV5-1; clone size: .; CDR3 length: 13; D gene: .; CDR3 DNA: TGCGCCAGCAGCTTGGAATTGGGGCGAGAAGCTTTCTTT; CDR3 protein: CASSLELGREAFF
J gene: TRBJ1-4; V gene: TRBV3-1/TRBV3-2; clone size: .; CDR3 length: 13; D gene: TRBD1; CDR3 DNA: TGTGCCAGCAGCCAAACAGGGGGCGAAAAACTGTTTTTT; CDR3 protein: CASSQTGGEKLFF
J gene: TRBJ2-7; V gene: TRBV28; clone size: once; CDR3 length: 13; D gene: .; CDR3 DNA: TGTGCCAGCAGTAGAGGGTATCCCTACGAGCAGTACTTC; CDR3 protein: CASSRGYPYEQYF
J gene: TRBJ1-1; V gene: TRBV7-9; clone size: once; CDR3 length: 14; D gene: .; CDR3 DNA: TGTGCCAGCAGCTTCGACAGAGCGAACACTGAAGCTTTCTTT; CDR3 protein: CASSFDRANTEAFF
J gene: TRBJ2-1; V gene: TRBV18; clone size: .; CDR3 length: 18; D gene: TRBD2; CDR3 DNA: TGTGCCAGCTCCCCCACTAGCGGGGGGGCCCAGGTTATCAATGAGCAGTTCTTC; CDR3 protein: CASSPTSGGAQVINEQFF
J gene: TRBJ1-1; V gene: TRBV4-3; clone size: .; CDR3 length: 16; D gene: .; CDR3 DNA: TGCGCCAGCAGCCAAGAGCAGGGGATTGTGAACACTGAAGCTTTCTTT; CDR3 protein: CASSQEQGIVNTEAFF
J gene: TRBJ2-5; V gene: TRBV5-1; clone size: .; CDR3 length: 14; D gene: TRBD1; CDR3 DNA: TGCGCCAGCAACAGGGGGCAGTACCAAGAGACCCAGTACTTC; CDR3 protein: CASNRGQYQETQYF
J gene: TRBJ1-1; V gene: TRBV28; clone size: .; CDR3 length: 16; D gene: .; CDR3 DNA: TGTGCCAGCAGTACGTTCAGGGTAAAGGGATATACTGAAGCTTTCTTT; CDR3 protein: CASSTFRVKGYTEAFF
J gene: TRBJ1-5; V gene: TRBV19; clone size: few; CDR3 length: 15; D gene: TRBD1; CDR3 DNA: TGTGCCAGTAGTATAGTGCAGGGGGCCGTTCAGCCCCAGCATTTT; CDR3 protein: CASSIVQGAVQPQHF
J gene: TRBJ1-4; V gene: TRBV19; clone size: .; CDR3 length: 17; D gene: .; CDR3 DNA: TGTGCCAGTAAATTATGGTCCCCCGGTTCGACTAATGAAAAACTGTTTTTT; CDR3 protein: CASKLWSPGSTNEKLFF
J gene: TRBJ1-2; V gene: TRBV7-9; clone size: .; CDR3 length: 15; D gene: .; CDR3 DNA: TGTGCCAGCAGTAAAGCTCCGGGGATACCCTATGGCTACACCTTC; CDR3 protein: CASSKAPGIPYGYTF
J gene: TRBJ2-6; V gene: TRBV19; clone size: .; CDR3 length: 16; D gene: .; CDR3 DNA: TGTGCCAGTAGTCCAGACTCATTTTCTGGGGCCAACGTCCTGACTTTC; CDR3 protein: CASSPDSFSGANVLTF
J gene: TRBJ2-4; V gene: TRBV19; clone size: .; CDR3 length: 11; D gene: .; CDR3 DNA: TGTGCCAGTAGCGTCGGTGCGCTTCAGTACTTC; CDR3 protein: CASSVGALQYF
J gene: TRBJ1-5; V gene: TRBV30; clone size: .; CDR3 length: 13; D gene: .; CDR3 DNA: TGTGCCTGGAGTGTAGGGGATAGTCAGCCCCAGCATTTT; CDR3 protein: CAWSVGDSQPQHF
J gene: TRBJ1-2; V gene: TRBV6-6; clone size: once; CDR3 length: 15; D gene: .; CDR3 DNA: TGTGCCAGCAGGTCTCGGGACACCGGATCCTATGGCTACACCTTC; CDR3 protein: CASRSRDTGSYGYTF
J gene: TRBJ2-5; V gene: TRBV27; clone size: .; CDR3 length: 14; D gene: TRBD2; CDR3 DNA: TGTGCCAGCAGACCTAGCGGGACCGGGGAGACCCAGTACTTC; CDR3 protein: CASRPSGTGETQYF
J gene: TRBJ1-1; V gene: TRBV10-3; clone size: few; CDR3 length: 12; D gene: .; CDR3 DNA: TGTGCCATCCGGGATTCGAACACTGAAGCTTTCTTT; CDR3 protein: CAIRDSNTEAFF
J gene: TRBJ2-7; V gene: TRBV27; clone size: once; CDR3 length: 13; D gene: .; CDR3 DNA: TGTGCCAGCAGAACGACAGTAGGGTTCCAGCAGTACTTC; CDR3 protein: CASRTTVGFQQYF
J gene: TRBJ1-5; V gene: TRBV2; clone size: few; CDR3 length: 15; D gene: .; CDR3 DNA: TGTGCCAGCAGTTGGGAGGGGATTAGCAATCAGCCCCAGCATTTT; CDR3 protein: CASSWEGISNQPQHF
J gene: TRBJ1-1; V gene: TRBV18; clone size: .; CDR3 length: 14; D gene: TRBD1; CDR3 DNA: TGTGCCAGCTCACCAGGGACAGCCAACACTGAAGCTTTCTTT; CDR3 protein: CASSPGTANTEAFF
J gene: TRBJ2-7; V gene: TRBV24-1; clone size: .; CDR3 length: 16; D gene: TRBD1; CDR3 DNA: TGTGCCACCAGTGATGCGACCGGGACAGGGGGCCTCTTACAGTACTTC; CDR3 protein: CATSDATGTGGLLQYF
J gene: TRBJ1-1; V gene: TRBV6-5; clone size: .; CDR3 length: 16; D gene: TRBD1; CDR3 DNA: TGTGCCAGCAGTTACTCGGGCAGGGGGCCCCCCACTGAAGCTTTCTTT; CDR3 protein: CASSYSGRGPPTEAFF
J gene: TRBJ2-1; V gene: TRBV18; clone size: .; CDR3 length: 20; D gene: TRBD2; CDR3 DNA: TGTGCCAGCTCACCAACCCCGGGACTAGCGGGGGGGCTCTCCTACAATGAGCAGTTCTTC; CDR3 protein: CASSPTPGLAGGLSYNEQFF
J gene: TRBJ1-5; V gene: TRBV27; clone size: .; CDR3 length: 13; D gene: .; CDR3 DNA: TGTGCCAGCAGTTTAACGGTCAATCAGCCCCAGCATTTT; CDR3 protein: CASSLTVNQPQHF
J gene: TRBJ1-6; V gene: TRBV4-1; clone size: once; CDR3 length: 14; D gene: TRBD1; CDR3 DNA: TGCGCCAGCAGCCTGGGACAGGGTGGGTCACCCCTCCACTTT; CDR3 protein: CASSLGQGGSPLHF
J gene: TRBJ1-5; V gene: TRBV5-1; clone size: .; CDR3 length: 15; D gene: .; CDR3 DNA: TGCGCCAGCAGCAGGGCGTCCGGGAGGAATCAGCCCCAGCATTTT; CDR3 protein: CASSRASGRNQPQHF
J gene: TRBJ2-7; V gene: TRBV4-1; clone size: .; CDR3 length: 14; D gene: TRBD2; CDR3 DNA: TGCGCCAGCAGCCAGGGGGGGGGAGATAGCGAGCAGTACTTC; CDR3 protein: CASSQGGGDSEQYF
J gene: TRBJ2-3; V gene: TRBV3-1/TRBV3-2; clone size: .; CDR3 length: 16; D gene: TRBD1; CDR3 DNA: TGTGCCAGCAGCCAAGATCTCGGGACAGGTCAGGCTACGCAGTATTTT; CDR3 protein: CASSQDLGTGQATQYF
J gene: TRBJ1-5; V gene: TRBV28; clone size: .; CDR3 length: 15; D gene: TRBD1; CDR3 DNA: TGTGCCAGCAGTTTATCCGGGACAGAGAATCAGCCCCAGCATTTT; CDR3 protein: CASSLSGTENQPQHF
J gene: TRBJ2-7; V gene: TRBV5-4; clone size: .; CDR3 length: 16; D gene: TRBD2; CDR3 DNA: TGTGCCAGCAGCTGGGGGGGGTTAGCGGGTGTGCGGGAGCAGTACTTC; CDR3 protein: CASSWGGLAGVREQYF
J gene: TRBJ1-5; V gene: TRBV7-6; clone size: .; CDR3 length: 15; D gene: .; CDR3 DNA: TGTGCCAGCTCACCGAGGGCAGGGGATTATCAGCCCCAGCATTTT; CDR3 protein: CASSPRAGDYQPQHF
J gene: TRBJ2-3; V gene: TRBV4-2; clone size: few; CDR3 length: 17; D gene: .; CDR3 DNA: TGTGCCAGCAGCCGAGAAAGTCGGGGAACTAGCACAGATACGCAGTATTTT; CDR3 protein: CASSRESRGTSTDTQYF
J gene: TRBJ2-7; V gene: TRBV12-3/TRBV12-4; clone size: .; CDR3 length: 13; D gene: TRBD1; CDR3 DNA: TGTGCCAGCAGGCCGGGACAGTCCTACGAGCAGTACTTC; CDR3 protein: CASRPGQSYEQYF
J gene: TRBJ1-1; V gene: TRBV19; clone size: .; CDR3 length: 15; D gene: .; CDR3 DNA: TGTGCCAGTAGTATGGTGTTCTTTCAAGGGGTGGCAGCTTTCTTT; CDR3 protein: CASSMVFFQGVAAFF
J gene: TRBJ2-7; V gene: TRBV7-2; clone size: .; CDR3 length: 16; D gene: .; CDR3 DNA: TGTGCCAGCAGCTTAGCGACGGCGCAGGACTCCTACGAGCAGTACTTC; CDR3 protein: CASSLATAQDSYEQYF
J gene: TRBJ1-5; V gene: TRBV6-6; clone size: .; CDR3 length: 15; D gene: .; CDR3 DNA: TGTGCCAGCAGCGACGGGAGAGTAAACAATCAGCCCCAGCATTTT; CDR3 protein: CASSDGRVNNQPQHF
J gene: TRBJ1-6; V gene: TRBV19; clone size: once; CDR3 length: 13; D gene: .; CDR3 DNA: TGTGCCAGCGGCGCAGGGCCCTATTCACCCCTCCACTTT; CDR3 protein: CASGAGPYSPLHF
J gene: TRBJ2-7; V gene: TRBV5-4; clone size: .; CDR3 length: 16; D gene: TRBD2; CDR3 DNA: TGTGCCAGCAGCCCCACGGGGGGGTCCCCACCATACGAGCAGTACTTC; CDR3 protein: CASSPTGGSPPYEQYF
J gene: TRBJ1-4; V gene: TRBV5-1; clone size: .; CDR3 length: 16; D gene: .; CDR3 DNA: TGCGCCAGCAGCTTGGGGGGGACACCAACTAATGAAAAACTGTTTTTT; CDR3 protein: CASSLGGTPTNEKLFF
J gene: TRBJ2-5; V gene: TRBV6-6; clone size: .; CDR3 length: 11; D gene: .; CDR3 DNA: TGTGCCAGCAGTGCAGGGGTGGCCCAGTACTTC; CDR3 protein: CASSAGVAQYF
J gene: TRBJ2-1; V gene: TRBV7-2; clone size: .; CDR3 length: 16; D gene: TRBD2; CDR3 DNA: TGTGCCAGCAGCTTAGCACCTAGCGGGGCTTACAATGAGCAGTTCTTC; CDR3 protein: CASSLAPSGAYNEQFF
J gene: TRBJ1-5; V gene: TRBV7-9; clone size: few; CDR3 length: 16; D gene: TRBD1; CDR3 DNA: TGTGCCAGCAGCTCAGGGCCAGACAGGGATAGTCAGCCCCAGCATTTT; CDR3 protein: CASSSGPDRDSQPQHF
J gene: TRBJ2-1; V gene: TRBV4-3; clone size: .; CDR3 length: 16; D gene: TRBD2; CDR3 DNA: TGCGCCAGCAGCCTCTTTACTAGCGGGGGCCTGAATGAGCAGTTCTTC; CDR3 protein: CASSLFTSGGLNEQFF
J gene: TRBJ1-5; V gene: TRBV7-2; clone size: .; CDR3 length: 13; D gene: .; CDR3 DNA: TGTGCCAGCAGCTTACTGAGCAATCAGCCCCAGCATTTT; CDR3 protein: CASSLLSNQPQHF
J gene: TRBJ2-1; V gene: TRBV5-1; clone size: .; CDR3 length: 14; D gene: TRBD1; CDR3 DNA: TGCGCCAGCAGCTTGGGCCCGCGGGACAGGTCGGGGTTCTTC; CDR3 protein: CASSLGPRDRSGFF
J gene: TRBJ1-1; V gene: TRBV30; clone size: .; CDR3 length: 14; D gene: TRBD1; CDR3 DNA: TGTGCCTGCGATCGGGTGGGACAGGGGGTTGAAGCTTTCTTT; CDR3 protein: CACDRVGQGVEAFF
J gene: TRBJ1-4; V gene: TRBV3-1/TRBV3-2; clone size: .; CDR3 length: 17; D gene: .; CDR3 DNA: TGTGCCAGCAGCCAAGACCCTCGGGGTGCAACTAATGAAAAACTGTTTTTT; CDR3 protein: CASSQDPRGATNEKLFF
J gene: TRBJ2-2; V gene: TRBV11-3; clone size: .; CDR3 length: 13; D gene: .; CDR3 DNA: TGTGCCAGCAGCGATCTTACTACCGGGGAGCTGTTTTTT; CDR3 protein: CASSDLTTGELFF
J gene: TRBJ1-5; V gene: TRBV2; clone size: .; CDR3 length: 15; D gene: .; CDR3 DNA: TGTGCCAGCAGTGAACGGACACCCCAGAATCAGCCCCAGCATTTT; CDR3 protein: CASSERTPQNQPQHF
J gene: TRBJ2-3; V gene: TRBV7-2; clone size: .; CDR3 length: 18; D gene: TRBD1; CDR3 DNA: TGTGCCAGCAGCTTATATTCAATTAGGGGGCGCGGCACAGATACGCAGTATTTT; CDR3 protein: CASSLYSIRGRGTDTQYF
J gene: TRBJ1-6; V gene: TRBV7-9; clone size: .; CDR3 length: 14; D gene: TRBD1; CDR3 DNA: TGTGCCAGCGTAAGGACAGGGGGAAATTCACCCCTCCACTTT; CDR3 protein: CASVRTGGNSPLHF
J gene: TRBJ2-7; V gene: TRBV7-2; clone size: few; CDR3 length: 14; D gene: TRBD1; CDR3 DNA: TGTGCCAGCAGCCGGACAGGGGCAGGCTACGAGCAGTACTTC; CDR3 protein: CASSRTGAGYEQYF
J gene: TRBJ2-7; V gene: TRBV28; clone size: .; CDR3 length: 16; D gene: .; CDR3 DNA: TGTGCCAGCAGTTTAGCAAGACAATTTCATCGAAACGAGCAGTACTTC; CDR3 protein: CASSLARQFHRNEQYF
J gene: TRBJ1-2; V gene: TRBV6-5; clone size: .; CDR3 length: 14; D gene: TRBD1; CDR3 DNA: TGTGCCAGCACCATACAAACAGGGGACTATGGCTACACCTTC; CDR3 protein: CASTIQTGDYGYTF